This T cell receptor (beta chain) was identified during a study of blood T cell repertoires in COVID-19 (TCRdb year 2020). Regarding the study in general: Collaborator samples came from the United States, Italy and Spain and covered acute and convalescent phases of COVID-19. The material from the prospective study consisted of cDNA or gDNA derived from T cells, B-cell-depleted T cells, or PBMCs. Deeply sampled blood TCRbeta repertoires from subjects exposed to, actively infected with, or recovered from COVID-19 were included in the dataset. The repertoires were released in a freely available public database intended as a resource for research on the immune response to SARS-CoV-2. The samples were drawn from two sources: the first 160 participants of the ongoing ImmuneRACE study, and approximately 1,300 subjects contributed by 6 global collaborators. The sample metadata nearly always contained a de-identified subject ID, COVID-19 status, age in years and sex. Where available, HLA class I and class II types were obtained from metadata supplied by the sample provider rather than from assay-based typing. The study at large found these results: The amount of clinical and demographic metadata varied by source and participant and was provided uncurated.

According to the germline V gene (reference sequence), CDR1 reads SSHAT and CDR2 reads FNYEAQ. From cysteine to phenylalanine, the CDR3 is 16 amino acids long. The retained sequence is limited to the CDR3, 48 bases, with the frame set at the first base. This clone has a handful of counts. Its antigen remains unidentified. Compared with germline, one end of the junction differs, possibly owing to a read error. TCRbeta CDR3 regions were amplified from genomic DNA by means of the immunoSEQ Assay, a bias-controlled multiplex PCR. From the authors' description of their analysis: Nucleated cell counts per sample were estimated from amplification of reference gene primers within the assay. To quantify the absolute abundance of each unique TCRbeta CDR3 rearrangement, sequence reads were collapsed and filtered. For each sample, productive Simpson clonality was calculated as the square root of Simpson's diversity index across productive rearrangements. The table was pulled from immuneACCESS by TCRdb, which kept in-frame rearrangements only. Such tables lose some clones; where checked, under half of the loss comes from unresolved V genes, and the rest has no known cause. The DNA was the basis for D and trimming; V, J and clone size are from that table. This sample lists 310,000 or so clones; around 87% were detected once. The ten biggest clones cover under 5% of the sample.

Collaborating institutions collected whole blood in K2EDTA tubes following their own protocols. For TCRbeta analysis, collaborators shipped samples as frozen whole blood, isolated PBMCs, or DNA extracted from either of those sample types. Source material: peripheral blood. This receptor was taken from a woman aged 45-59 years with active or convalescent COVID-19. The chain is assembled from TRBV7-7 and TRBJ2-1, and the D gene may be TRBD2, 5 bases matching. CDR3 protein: CASSLDRGSPYNEQFF. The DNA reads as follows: TGTGCTAGCAGCTTAGATCGAGGGAGCCCCTACAATGAGCAGTTCTTC.